Given below is one T cell receptor beta chain in context. This record comes from a study of blood T cell repertoires in COVID-19. Study at large: Both acute and convalescent COVID-19 samples were obtained from the United States, Italy and Spain. T cells, B-cell-depleted T cells, or PBMCs supplied cDNA or gDNA.

Original methodology: Estimates of nucleated cell counts were drawn from the amplification of reference gene primers. Clones were sequenced by immunoSEQ multiplex PCR, and TCRdb holds only the in-frame ones, with some missing. That table furnishes V, J and clone size, whereas the DNA furnished D and trimming. The data show 80,000 to 100,000 clones, around 83% seen once. Per the germline V gene, CDR1 is SGHRS and CDR2 is YFSETQ. Trimming removed 4 bases at V and 8 bases at J, with 16 bases between. The CDR3 consists of 14 residues. The chain has TRBV5-1 and TRBJ1-3; possibly TRBD1 for D (5 bases). The sample taken for sequencing was peripheral blood. This sequence was found in a woman in her fifties or sixties in a cohort sampled during active or convalescent COVID-19. The DNA for the CDR3 is TGCGCCAGCAGCCGGCAGGGACTTGCTGACACCATATATTTT. Amino acid sequence: CASSRQGLADTIYF. Complete variable domain (other parts from reference TRBV5-1 and TRBJ1-3): KAGVTQTPRYLIKTRGQQVTLSCSPISGHRSVSWYQQTPGQGLQFLFEYFSETQRNKGNFPGRFSGRQFSNSRSEMNVSTLELGDSALYLCASSRQGLADTIYFGEGSWLTVV.